Shown below are 22 T cell receptor beta chains from a single sample sequenced in a study of cytomegalovirus exposure and HLA in healthy donors. PCR used 60 Vbeta primers and 13 Jbeta primers. Some clones are missing from TCRdb's copy, which holds only in-frame ones; the method was immunoSEQ multiplex PCR. Of 55,000 to 80,000 clones in the sample, 70% to 90% were seen once. Sequencing input: PBMCs. The receptors stem from a woman aged 25 to 39 in good health and CMV-seronegative.

The rearrangement joins TRBV2 to TRBJ2-7, with D possibly TRBD2 on 6 matching bases. The germline V and J ends were trimmed by 8 bases and 0 bases, with 11 bases remaining between them. In germline, CDR1 is SNHLY, CDR2 FYNNEI. The CDR3 runs to 13 residues. The CDR3 loop is CASGGIFSYEQYF. The CDR3 DNA sequence: TGTGCCAGCGGGGGGATTTTCTCCTACGAGCAGTACTTC.

The chain is built from TRBV15 and TRBJ1-6, with a tentative D call TRBD1 (6 bases). Trimming stripped 0 bases from V and 1 base from J, with 13 bases between. Germline assignment: CDR1 LNHNV and CDR2 YYDKDF (reference sequence). There are 18 residues in the CDR3. CDR3 residues: CATSRDGRGGSYNSPLHF. For the CDR3, the DNA is TGTGCCACCAGCAGAGATGGGAGGGGGGGGTCCTATAATTCACCCCTCCACTTT.

The J gene is TRBJ2-7, the V gene TRBV14; D ambiguous. Per germline, CDR1 SGHDN and CDR2 FVKESK. The germline V and J ends were trimmed by 0 bases and 5 bases, with 11 bases remaining between them. This CDR3 is 14 amino acids long. The CDR3 nucleotides read TGTGCCAGCAGCCAAGACTGGCTCCCCCACGAGCAGTACTTC. Translation: CASSQDWLPHEQYF.

V is TRBV10-3 and J is TRBJ2-1; unclear D gene. Trimming left V 0 bases short and J 0 bases short, with 12 bases between. This CDR3 comprises 17 residues. The germline CDR1 and CDR2 sequences are ENHRY and SYGVKD. CDR3 loop: CAISESGSLSSYNEQFF. DNA of the CDR3: TGTGCCATCAGTGAGTCGGGCAGCCTTAGCTCCTACAATGAGCAGTTCTTC.

With respect to this clone: The junction shows a germline mismatch at one end, possibly a read error. This chain links TRBV4-1 with TRBJ2-1; D is possibly TRBD2 (6 bases). CDR1 and CDR2 from the germline V gene are MGHRA and YSYEKL. This CDR3 has 17 residues. CDR3 sequence (DNA): TGCGCCAGCACCCAAGGGACCCTCGCCCGGCGGGGCAATGAGCAGTTCTTC. This sequence encodes CASTQGTLARRGNEQFF.

V is TRBV27 and J is TRBJ1-5; the D gene is possibly TRBD1 (5 bases). Per germline, CDR1 MNHEY and CDR2 SMNVEV (reference sequence). This CDR3 has 14 amino acids. Between the trimmed V and J ends, which lost 3 bases and 4 bases, there was a span of 10 bases. In nucleotides, the CDR3 is TGTGCCAGCAGTTTCGACAGAACGAATCAGCCCCAGCATTTT. This codes for CASSFDRTNQPQHF.

The rearrangement uses TRBV6-4 and TRBJ2-1; D possibly corresponds to TRBD2 (6 bases). V dropped 2 bases and J dropped 5 bases, with 16 bases sitting between them. This CDR3 has 16 amino acids. In germline, CDR1 is MRHNA, CDR2 SNTAGT. CDR3 region: CASSDIGRPSDNEQFF. CDR3 DNA: TGTGCCAGCAGTGACATTGGGAGGCCCTCGGACAATGAGCAGTTCTTC.

The gene calls are TRBV5-4 and TRBJ2-3; 8 bases fit TRBD2. Unmatched junction bases numbered 9, after V lost 5 bases and J lost 4 bases. This CDR3 is built from 15 residues. Germline loops: CDR1 SGHNT, CDR2 YYREEE (reference sequence). The CDR3 loop reads CASRDLLAEADTQYF. The DNA of the CDR3 is TGTGCCAGCAGGGACCTACTAGCGGAGGCAGATACGCAGTATTTT.

This clone was detected once. This sequence joins TRBV30 and TRBJ2-5, with D perhaps matching TRBD1 (5 bases). Germline assignment: CDR1 GTSNPN and CDR2 SVGIG (reference sequence). Between the trimmed V and J ends, which lost 2 bases and 2 bases, there was a span of 6 bases. CDR3 size: 12 residues. The CDR3 here is CAWSPGQETQYF. CDR3 coding DNA: TGTGCCTGGAGTCCAGGGCAAGAGACCCAGTACTTC.

This chain connects TRBV4-3 to TRBJ2-7, with 9 positions matching TRBD2. Germline CDR1 LGHNA, CDR2 YSLEER. This CDR3 is 16 amino acids long. The trim removed 0 bases at V and 3 bases at J, leaving 6 bases unmatched. The CDR3 loop is CASSQDRAGGSYEQYF. As DNA, the CDR3 is TGCGCCAGCAGCCAAGACCGGGCGGGGGGGAGCTACGAGCAGTACTTC.

The gene calls are TRBV2 and TRBJ1-5; D not certain. Germline V CDR1 and CDR2: SNHLY, FYNNEI. Trimming removed 4 bases at V and 0 bases at J, with 13 bases between. The CDR3 is 16 residues long. The DNA for the CDR3 is TGTGCCAGCAGTGTCTTCGGGAAAACTAGCAATCAGCCCCAGCATTTT. Its protein is CASSVFGKTSNQPQHF.

The chain links TRBV5-4 to TRBJ2-7; TRBD1 matches 9 bases. The CDR3 contains 14 residues. Germline CDR1 and CDR2: SGHNT and YYREEE (reference sequence). V lost 5 bases to trimming and J lost 5 bases; unmatched junction nucleotides: 8. Here the CDR3 reads CASRPPGQGNEQYF. CDR3 nucleotide sequence: TGTGCCAGCAGGCCTCCGGGACAGGGAAACGAGCAGTACTTC.

V usage is TRBV6-5 and J usage is TRBJ1-4, with 7 bases fitting TRBD1. V shed 6 bases and J 2 bases; nucleotides not matched to a gene: 6. Germline V gives CDR1 MNHEY, CDR2 SVGAGI. The CDR3 spans 15 residues. In nucleotides, the CDR3 is TGTGCCAGCAGGGCTGAGGGGGCCACTAATGAAAAACTGTTTTTT. It encodes CASRAEGATNEKLFF.

The chain has TRBV7-2 and TRBJ1-2; D gene ambiguous. Trimming shortened V by 2 bases and J by 2 bases, and 6 bases separated the two germline ends. This CDR3 comprises 13 residues. Germline V gives CDR1 SGHTA, CDR2 FQGNSA. This CDR3 reads CASSLTINYGYTF. CDR3 sequence (DNA): TGTGCCAGCAGCTTAACTATAAACTATGGCTACACCTTC. Filled out from reference TRBV7-2 and TRBJ1-2, the complete variable domain reads GAGVSQSPSNKVTEKGKDVELRCDPISGHTALYWYRQSLGQGLEFLIYFQGNSAPDKSGLPSDRFSAERTGGSVSTLTIQRTQQEDSAVYLCASSLTINYGYTFGSGTRLTVV.

The V gene is TRBV9, the J gene TRBJ1-3; TRBD1 aligns across 9 bases. The germline V gene encodes CDR1 SGDLS and CDR2 YYNGEE. The V gene end was trimmed by 0 bases and the J gene end by 4 bases; junction bases not matched to a gene: 2. The CDR3 covers 15 residues. The DNA for the CDR3 is TGTGCCAGCAGCGTAGGGGGACAGGGAGGAAACACCATATATTTT. It specifies CASSVGGQGGNTIYF.

The chain joins TRBV25-1 to TRBJ2-3; the D is unclear. The V gene's germline CDR1 is MGHDK and CDR2 SYGVNS. Trimming removed 3 bases from V and 2 bases from J, with 12 bases in between. The CDR3 has 15 amino acids. The CDR3, as DNA: TGTGCCAGCAGTGATACAGTCTCAGTCACAGATACGCAGTATTTT. This gives the protein CASSDTVSVTDTQYF.

The CDR3 here is CASLRDGQLVGYTF. In DNA, the CDR3 is TGTGCCAGCCTGCGGGACGGACAATTAGTTGGCTACACCTTC. This sequence joins TRBV28 and TRBJ1-2; maybe TRBD1 (5 bases). The CDR3 has 14 residues. The germline V gene encodes CDR1 MDHEN and CDR2 SYDVKM. The V and J ends lost 8 bases and 7 bases respectively, with 20 bases between them.

This clone was seen only a few times. CDR3 in DNA: TGTGCCAGCAGCCGACGGACTAGCGGGGAGACCCAGTACTTC. Translated: CASSRRTSGETQYF. V usage is TRBV9 and J usage is TRBJ2-5, with TRBD2 matching 11 bases. Germline values: CDR1 SGDLS, CDR2 YYNGEE. This CDR3 region has 14 residues. V was pared by 4 bases and J by 5 bases, with 4 bases of the junction left unmatched. The full variable domain, in which reference TRBV9 and TRBJ2-5 provide the parts outside the CDR3, is DSGVTQTPKHLITATGQRVTLRCSPRSGDLSVYWYQQSLDQGLQFLIQYYNGEERAKGNILERFSAQQFPDLHSELNLSSLELGDSALYFCASSRRTSGETQYFGPGTRLLVL.

The rearrangement uses TRBV18 and TRBJ1-5; 7 bases match TRBD1. Per germline, CDR1 KGHSH and CDR2 LQKENI. The CDR3 extends over 14 amino acids. The J segment lost 1 base and the V segment lost 6 bases, leaving 3 bases of the junction unmatched. CDR3 region: CASSEQGSNQPQHF. CDR3 in DNA: TGTGCCAGCTCGGAACAGGGGAGCAATCAGCCCCAGCATTTT.

This chain uses TRBV5-1 with TRBJ1-1; TRBD1 agrees at 8 bases. Germline CDR1 reads SGHRS; CDR2 reads YFSETQ. V gave up 4 bases and J gave up 0 bases; unmatched junction bases: 8. This CDR3 contains 16 residues. The CDR3, as DNA: TGCGCCAGCAGCCCACGACCGGACAGGGTGAACACTGAAGCTTTCTTT. Its protein is CASSPRPDRVNTEAFF.

This clone has just one count. J is TRBJ1-1 and V is TRBV5-1; D remains unclear. Germline-derived CDR1 and CDR2 are SGHRS and YFSETQ. The CDR3 runs 15 residues. V lost 4 bases and J lost 4, with 17 bases in between. The CDR3 DNA sequence: TGCGCCAGCAGCCAATGGTCCTCTCCGGGCACTGAAGCTTTCTTT. The encoded protein is CASSQWSSPGTEAFF.

The rearrangement links TRBV28 to TRBJ1-2; 10 nucleotides align to TRBD1. Germline V gene lookup returns CDR1 MDHEN and CDR2 SYDVKM. The CDR3 sequence is 15 residues long. J gave up 4 bases and V 5 bases, and 7 bases lay outside the gene matches. The CDR3 loop reads CASSTGQGVIYGYTF. The CDR3 DNA reads TGTGCCAGCAGTACAGGACAGGGGGTAATCTATGGCTACACCTTC.